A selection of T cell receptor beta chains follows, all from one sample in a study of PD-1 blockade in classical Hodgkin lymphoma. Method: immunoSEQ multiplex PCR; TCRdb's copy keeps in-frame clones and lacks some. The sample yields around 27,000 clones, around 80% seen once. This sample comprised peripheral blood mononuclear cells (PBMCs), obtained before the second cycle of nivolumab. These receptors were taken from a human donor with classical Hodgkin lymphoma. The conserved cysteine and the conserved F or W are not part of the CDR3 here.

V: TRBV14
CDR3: ASSLVRGSMNTEAF

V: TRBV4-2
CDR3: ASSQDMDRLYTGELF

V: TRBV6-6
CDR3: ASRPGGGGTEAF

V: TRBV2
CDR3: ASSGTGAFRGQPQH

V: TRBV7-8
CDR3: ASRAGTSGTDTQY

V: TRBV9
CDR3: ASSVEGQGNQPQH

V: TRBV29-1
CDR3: SVPRPRDRGHNEQF

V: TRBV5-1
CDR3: ASSGRGKETQY

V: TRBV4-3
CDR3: ASSPSIPGTGETQY

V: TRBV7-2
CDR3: ASSLISPGAGELF

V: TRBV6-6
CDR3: ASRPPGAANEKLF

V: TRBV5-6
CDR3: ASSFGPGGTEAF

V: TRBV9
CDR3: ASSYGGVSTDTQY

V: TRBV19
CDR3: ASSMRQQETQY

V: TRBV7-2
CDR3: ASSFAGGYEQY

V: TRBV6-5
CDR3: ASTHGGYGYT

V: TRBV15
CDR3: ATSTLAGGETQY

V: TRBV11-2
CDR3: ASTWQGLNTEAF

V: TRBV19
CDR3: ASSIALGYEQY

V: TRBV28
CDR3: ASNNQPQH

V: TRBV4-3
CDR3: ASSQRGTGNTIY

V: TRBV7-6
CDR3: ASSFSAGVETQY